Detailed here is one T cell receptor beta chain. This sample was included in a study of cytomegalovirus exposure and HLA in healthy donors. Both 60 Vbeta primers and 13 Jbeta primers went into the PCR. TCRdb's copy holds only in-frame clones and misses some; the assay was immunoSEQ multiplex PCR. Seen here are some 100,000 clones, roughly four fifths observed once, and the top ten hold 13% to 15%. This CDR3 spans 15 amino acids. Trimming at V came to 0 bases and at J to 1 base, leaving 5 bases not matched to a gene. From germline, CDR1 is GTSNPN and CDR2 SVGIG (reference sequence). The sequencing input was PBMCs. This TCR came from a male donor in good health and CMV-seropositive. The rearrangement joins TRBV30 to TRBJ2-5; TRBD2 agrees at 7 bases. The chain's CDR3 is CAWSVGTTVQETQYF. The CDR3, as DNA: TGTGCCTGGAGTGTAGGGACTACCGTCCAAGAGACCCAGTACTTC. Using reference TRBV30 and TRBJ2-5 for the parts outside the CDR3, the full variable domain is SQTIHQWPATLVQPVGSPLSLECTVEGTSNPNLYWYRQAAGRGLQLLFYSVGIGQISSEVPQNLSASRPQDRQFILSSKKLLLSDSGFYLCAWSVGTTVQETQYFGPGTRLLVL.